What follows are 23 T cell receptor beta chains derived from one specimen sequenced in a study of patients and donors after allogeneic stem cell transplantation. TCRdb re-called the RT-PCR reads through MiXCR, storing one row per CDR3 protein. The sample lists about 230,000 distinct CDR3 sequences; around an eighth were seen once. Material: blood, either unsorted or a sorted T cell fraction (not recorded which). These receptors came from a human donor who was either an allogeneic HSCT recipient or a stem cell or donor lymphocyte infusion donor (not recorded which). It is not recorded whose cells these are; they may come from a transplant donor.

Ten or more counts support this clonotype. The rearrangement uses TRBV5-1 and TRBJ2-7, with 7 bases identical to TRBD1. Losses at the gene ends were 3 bases for V and 6 bases for J; bases not matched to a gene: 9. This CDR3 spans 14 amino acids. Germline V gene lookup returns CDR1 SGHRS and CDR2 YFSETQ. CDR3 residues: CASSSRTGSGEQYF. The CDR3 DNA reads TGCGCCAGCAGCTCACGGACAGGATCCGGCGAGCAGTACTTC. Looking up the rest from reference TRBV5-1 and TRBJ2-7 gives the full variable domain: KAGVTQTPRYLIKTRGQQVTLSCSPISGHRSVSWYQQTPGQGLQFLFEYFSETQRNKGNFPGRFSGRQFSNSRSEMNVSTLELGDSALYLCASSSRTGSGEQYFGPGTRLTVT.

Worth noting for this clonotype: Being one base from a much bigger clone, this may be a read error. The chain uses TRBV4-1 and TRBJ2-7; no firm D call. The CDR3 has 11 amino acids. V gave up 8 bases and J gave up 4 bases, with 9 bases separating them. The germline V gene has CDR1 MGHRA and CDR2 YSYEKL. CDR3 region: CASLMSYEQYF. CDR3 nucleotide sequence: TGCGCCAGCCTAATGTCGTACGAGCAGTACTTC.

This clonotype was observed a few times. The rearrangement links TRBV2 to TRBJ1-4, with D possibly matching TRBD1 (5 bases). The CDR3 has 14 residues. Germline V gene data show CDR1 as SNHLY and CDR2 as FYNNEI. V dropped 4 bases and J dropped 8 bases, with 14 bases sitting between them. CDR3 sequence reads: CASSVGGFQEKLFF. The CDR3 DNA is TGTGCCAGCAGTGTGGGGGGTTTTCAAGAAAAACTGTTTTTT.

This clonotype was seen only a few times. A junction boundary mismatches the germline segment, possibly from a read error. The chain employs TRBV12-3 or TRBV12-4 and TRBJ1-4; no definite D call. The CDR3 covers 13 residues. CDR3 nucleotides: TGTGCCAGCAGTCCCGGTGGGGTTGAGGGTATACTTTTT. Translating it yields CASSPGGVEGILF.

The chain is built from TRBV5-1 and TRBJ1-2, with TRBD1 identical over 7 bases. V lost 4 bases, J lost 0 bases, and 6 bases stayed unmatched. The CDR3 runs 15 residues. Germline V lookup: CDR1 SGHRS, CDR2 YFSETQ. The chain's CDR3 is CASSTQTGTNYGYTF. CDR3 in DNA: TGCGCCAGCAGCACCCAGACAGGGACTAACTATGGCTACACCTTC.

This clonotype appeared many times. The rearrangement joins TRBV4-2 to TRBJ2-1, with 9 bases lining up with TRBD2. Per germline, CDR1 LGHNA and CDR2 YNFKEQ. The V gene end was trimmed by 0 bases and the J gene end by 3 bases; junction bases not matched to a gene: 15. The CDR3 is made up of 20 amino acids. The CDR3 protein is CASSQESGQGRAGGYNEQFF. CDR3 nucleotide sequence: TGTGCCAGCAGCCAAGAATCGGGACAAGGGAGAGCGGGGGGCTACAATGAGCAGTTCTTC.

V gene TRBV7-8 combines with J gene TRBJ2-5, with a possible D match to TRBD1 (6 bases). There are 17 residues in the CDR3. Per germline, CDR1 SGHVS and CDR2 FQNEAQ. Trimming removed 1 base at V and 2 bases at J, with 17 bases between. CDR3 DNA: TGTGCCAGCAGCTTAGATGCGAATGACAGGCGACAAGAGACCCAGTACTTC. Protein sequence: CASSLDANDRRQETQYF. The full variable domain, in which reference TRBV7-8 and TRBJ2-5 provide the parts outside the CDR3, is GAGVSQSPRYKVAKRGQDVALRCDPISGHVSLFWYQQALGQGPEFLTYFQNEAQLDKSGLPSDRFFAERPEGSVSTLKIQRTQQEDSAVYLCASSLDANDRRQETQYFGPGTRLLVL.

V gene TRBV18 combines with J gene TRBJ1-4; weak D call: TRBD1 (5 bases). The CDR3 length is 13 residues. Trimming took off 2 bases at V and 5 bases at J, with 6 bases between the two ends. The germline V gene encodes CDR1 KGHSH and CDR2 LQKENI. CDR3 sequence (DNA): TGTGCCAGCTCACCAGACAGCAATGAAAAACTGTTTTTT. It codes for CASSPDSNEKLFF. The whole variable domain, remainder taken from reference TRBV18 and TRBJ1-4, is NAGVMQNPRHLVRRRGQEARLRCSPMKGHSHVYWYRQLPEEGLKFMVYLQKENIIDESGMPKERFSAEFPKEGPSILRIQQVVRGDSAAYFCASSPDSNEKLFFGSGTQLSVL.

With respect to this clonotype: At one of its ends the junction is not consistent with the germline gene, which may arise from a read error. The chain uses TRBV6-2 or TRBV6-3 and TRBJ1-2; weak D call: TRBD1 (6 bases). Germline V gives CDR1 MNHEY, CDR2 SVGEGT. The CDR3 covers 12 residues. The CDR3 nucleotides are TGTGCCAGCAGTTCGGGGACAAGGCCCTTCGACTTC. The encoded protein is CASSSGTRPFDF.

A few counts support this clonotype. The V call is TRBV13, the J call TRBJ2-3; 9 bases match TRBD1. Germline V gene lookup returns CDR1 PRHDT and CDR2 FYEKMQ (reference sequence). V gave up 1 base and J gave up 3 bases; unmatched junction bases: 5. This CDR3 contains 16 residues. The CDR3 region is CASSLAGQGLTDTQYF. CDR3 DNA: TGTGCCAGCAGCTTAGCAGGACAGGGGCTTACAGATACGCAGTATTTT.

This clonotype was recorded many times. This chain uses TRBV12-3 or TRBV12-4 with TRBJ1-2; 8 bases are a match to TRBD1. Trimming removed 7 bases from V and 8 bases from J; junction bases left unmatched: 6. The CDR3 consists of 12 residues. This CDR3 is CASTTGVLGYTF. The CDR3 region has the DNA TGTGCCAGCACGACAGGGGTCTTAGGCTACACCTTC.

The sample holds one count of this clonotype. The chain uses TRBV7-7 and TRBJ2-3, with D possibly being TRBD1 or TRBD2 (5 bases each). V lost 5 bases, J lost 0 bases, and 18 bases lay in between. The CDR3 covers 17 residues. Per germline, CDR1 SSHAT and CDR2 FNYEAQ (reference sequence). DNA for the CDR3: TGTGCCAGCAGCCCCCAACCCCCGGGACGTAGCACAGATACGCAGTATTTT. This codes for CASSPQPPGRSTDTQYF. Filled out from reference TRBV7-7 and TRBJ2-3, the complete variable domain reads GAGVSQSPRYKVTKRGQDVTLRCDPISSHATLYWYQQALGQGPEFLTYFNYEAQPDKSGLPSDRFSAERPEGSISTLTIQRTEQRDSAMYRCASSPQPPGRSTDTQYFGPGTRLTVL.

This clonotype has more than one count but fewer than ten. The chain is built from TRBV5-5 and TRBJ2-2; D remains unclear. The CDR3 is 15 amino acids. The germline V gene has CDR1 SGHKS and CDR2 YYEKEE (reference sequence). V was trimmed by 4 bases and J by 3 bases, leaving 13 bases between them. The DNA of the CDR3 is TGTGCCAGCAGCCATTCTCGGGCGGACACCGGGGAGCTGTTTTTT. As protein: CASSHSRADTGELFF.

This rearrangement joins TRBV15 to TRBJ1-1, with 7 nucleotides matching TRBD1. There are 15 residues in the CDR3. The germline V gene has CDR1 LNHNV and CDR2 YYDKDF (reference sequence). V lost 7 bases to trimming and J lost 8 bases; unmatched junction nucleotides: 16. The CDR3 is CATKGGGLRVAEAFF. DNA for the CDR3: TGTGCCACCAAGGGAGGGGGCCTGAGGGTAGCGGAAGCTTTCTTT.

This clonotype was recorded a few times. The J gene is TRBJ2-5, the V gene TRBV29-1, with D maybe TRBD1 (6 bases). V was trimmed by 1 base and J by 5 bases, leaving 11 bases between them. The CDR3 runs to 13 residues. CDR1 SQVTM and CDR2 ANQGSEA come from the germline V gene. CDR3 loop: CSVEGDNAETQYF. As DNA, the CDR3 is TGCAGCGTTGAAGGGGACAACGCGGAGACCCAGTACTTC. Supplemented by reference TRBV29-1 and TRBJ2-5, the full variable domain reads SAVISQKPSRDICQRGTSLTIQCQVDSQVTMMFWYRQQPGQSLTLIATANQGSEATYESGFVIDKFPISRPNLTFSTLTVSNMSPEDSSIYLCSVEGDNAETQYFGPGTRLLVL.

Only a few counts were recorded for this clonotype. V usage is TRBV30 and J usage is TRBJ1-2, with D possibly being TRBD1 (5 bases). The V gene lost 2 bases and the J gene lost 4 bases, with 8 bases spanning the gap. CDR3 length: 12 amino acids. Looked up from germline, CDR1 is GTSNPN and CDR2 is SVGIG (reference sequence). The CDR3 spells CAWSRGSYGYTF. Here the CDR3 DNA reads TGTGCCTGGAGTAGGGGTTCCTATGGCTACACCTTC.

The rearrangement joins TRBV29-1 to TRBJ2-6, with D possibly matching TRBD1 (5 bases). The V gene's germline CDR1 is SQVTM and CDR2 ANQGSEA. V was trimmed by 7 bases and J by 0 bases, leaving 16 bases between them. The length of the CDR3 is 16 residues. The CDR3 here is CSAQTDIDSGANVLTF. In DNA form, the CDR3 reads TGCAGCGCCCAGACAGATATTGACTCTGGGGCCAACGTCCTGACTTTC.

In its sample, this clonotype was seen many times. The chain combines TRBV7-8 with TRBJ2-7; 8 positions agree with TRBD2. This CDR3 has 14 residues. V was pared by 5 bases and J by 6 bases, with 9 bases of the junction left unmatched. CDR1 SGHVS and CDR2 FQNEAQ come from the germline V gene. The chain's CDR3 is CASSRGGSLPEQYF. CDR3 sequence (DNA): TGTGCCAGCAGCCGGGGGGGATCTCTCCCCGAGCAGTACTTC. Together with reference TRBV7-8 and TRBJ2-7, the CDR3 gives the full variable domain: GAGVSQSPRYKVAKRGQDVALRCDPISGHVSLFWYQQALGQGPEFLTYFQNEAQLDKSGLPSDRFFAERPEGSVSTLKIQRTQQEDSAVYLCASSRGGSLPEQYFGPGTRLTVT.

The rearrangement links TRBV20-1 to TRBJ2-1, with 7 bases aligning to TRBD2. The CDR3 runs to 16 residues. Trimming removed 6 bases from V and 3 bases from J; junction bases left unmatched: 14. Per germline, CDR1 DFQATT and CDR2 SNEGSKA (reference sequence). CDR3 sequence reads: CSAQSGTASIYNEQFF. For the CDR3, the DNA is TGCAGTGCCCAGAGCGGGACCGCCAGTATCTACAATGAGCAGTTCTTC.

The chain carries TRBV7-2 and TRBJ1-1; 8 positions match TRBD1. V dropped 5 bases and J dropped 4; count of bases not matched to a gene: 6. The CDR3 is 14 amino acids. Per the germline V gene, CDR1 is SGHTA and CDR2 is FQGNSA. CDR3 in amino acids: CASSPGGPATEAFF. The CDR3 DNA follows: TGTGCCAGCAGCCCAGGGGGCCCGGCCACTGAAGCTTTCTTT. The full variable domain, rest sourced from reference TRBV7-2 and TRBJ1-1, is GAGVSQSPSNKVTEKGKDVELRCDPISGHTALYWYRQSLGQGLEFLIYFQGNSAPDKSGLPSDRFSAERTGGSVSTLTIQRTQQEDSAVYLCASSPGGPATEAFFGQGTRLTVV.

This clonotype showed up just a few times. The gene calls are TRBV6-1 and TRBJ1-2; TRBD1 matches 10 bases. This CDR3 comprises 15 residues. Trimming took 5 bases from V and 7 from J; bases not matched to a gene: 10. Germline CDR1 reads MNHNS; CDR2 reads SASEGT. The CDR3 nucleotides are TGTGCCAGCAGTACCACCGGGACAGGGGTGGCTGGCTACACCTTC. Its translation: CASSTTGTGVAGYTF.

This clonotype occurred many times. This chain links TRBV6-5 with TRBJ1-6; TRBD1 is a possible D gene (5 bases). Germline V gene lookup returns CDR1 MNHEY and CDR2 SVGAGI. The germline V and J ends were trimmed by 0 bases and 10 bases, with 13 bases remaining between them. The CDR3 sequence is 15 residues long. Here the CDR3 DNA reads TGTGCCAGCAGTTACTCGATACGGGGCGAGTCACCCCTCCACTTT. It encodes CASSYSIRGESPLHF.

The chain uses TRBV20-1 and TRBJ2-3; 8 nucleotides line up with TRBD2. The length of the CDR3 is 14 residues. The V segment lost 5 bases and the J segment 5 bases; nucleotides outside the gene matches: 9. From germline, CDR1 is DFQATT and CDR2 SNEGSKA (reference sequence). DNA of the CDR3: TGCAGTGCTCTAACGGGGGGGGCTGGAGATACGCAGTATTTT. It encodes CSALTGGAGDTQYF.